This T cell receptor beta chain was recorded in a study of technical replicates of blood from a few donors. Sequencing was performed with immunoSEQ multiplex PCR; in TCRdb, only in-frame clones are kept and a portion is missing. The sample includes 100,000 or so clones, approximately 95% of them seen just once. The CDR3 is 14 amino acids. The germline V gene encodes CDR1 MGHRA and CDR2 YSYEKL. The junction had 3 bases not matched to a gene; V was cut back by 1 base and J by 5 bases. The rearrangement uses TRBV4-1 and TRBJ1-2; 8 bases map to TRBD1. This TCR derives from a human donor in good health. Sequencing was performed on T cells isolated from PBMCs. The CDR3 region is CASSQGTGFYGYTF. The CDR3 DNA is TGCGCCAGCAGCCAAGGGACAGGGTTTTATGGCTACACCTTC.